What follows describes a single T cell receptor beta chain. The sample belongs to a study of blood T cell repertoires in COVID-19. At the level of the study: Acute-phase and convalescent COVID-19 samples originated in the United States, Italy and Spain. PBMCs, B-cell-depleted T cells, or T cells provided the cDNA or gDNA that made up the material.

Per the study methods: How many nucleated cells were present was estimated from reference gene primer amplification. Clones were sequenced by immunoSEQ multiplex PCR, and TCRdb holds only the in-frame ones, with some missing. The DNA was the basis for D and trimming; V, J and clone size are from that table. The sample records 150,000 to 180,000 clones, 80% being singletons. The V gene lost 4 bases and the J gene lost 6 bases, with 10 bases spanning the gap. Germline V gives CDR1 ENHRY, CDR2 SYGVKD. This CDR3 is built from 13 residues. The J gene is TRBJ1-5, the V gene TRBV10-3; D remains ambiguous. Specimen: peripheral blood. The origin of this receptor is a man between 60 and 75 years old with acute or convalescent COVID-19. The CDR3 spells CAISGGEGQPQHF. The CDR3 nucleotides are TGTGCCATCAGTGGTGGGGAGGGTCAGCCCCAGCATTTT.